Here is one TCR beta chain with its context. V was shortened by 7 bases and J by 4 bases, with 13 bases between the two germline ends. The CDR3 contains 13 residues. Germline V CDR1 and CDR2: SQVTM, ANQGSEA. The sample originates from a study of blood T cell repertoires in COVID-19. Across the study: T cells, B-cell-depleted T cells, or PBMCs supplied cDNA or gDNA.

As processed by the authors: The assay estimated nucleated cells by amplifying reference gene primers. The repertoire was sequenced with immunoSEQ multiplex PCR; TCRdb's copy has only in-frame clones and lacks some. Clonal size and the V and J genes are those of that table, whereas D and trimming came from the DNA. In the table there are approximately 110,000 clones, approximately 81% of which are singletons. The receptor was derived from a human donor in a cohort sampled during active COVID-19. The specimen was peripheral blood. The chain employs TRBV29-1 and TRBJ1-4, with a possible D match to TRBD1 (6 bases). This chain's CDR3 is CSAVRGFNEKLFF. CDR3 nucleotide sequence: TGCAGCGCTGTCAGGGGATTTAATGAAAAACTGTTTTTT.